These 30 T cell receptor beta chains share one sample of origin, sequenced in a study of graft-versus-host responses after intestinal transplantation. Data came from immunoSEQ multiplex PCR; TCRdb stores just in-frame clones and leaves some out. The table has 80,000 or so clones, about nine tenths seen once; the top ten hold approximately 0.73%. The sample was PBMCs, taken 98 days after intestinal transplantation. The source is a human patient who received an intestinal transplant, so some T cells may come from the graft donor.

The CDR3 loop reads CASSLDRDYGYTF. The CDR3 DNA reads as TGCGCCAGCAGCTTGGACAGGGACTATGGCTACACCTTC. The chain joins TRBV5-1 to TRBJ1-2; D may be TRBD1 (6 bases). Trimming removed 0 bases from V and 3 bases from J, with 6 bases in between. CDR1 is SGHRS and CDR2 is YFSETQ in the germline V gene. This CDR3 is built from 13 residues.

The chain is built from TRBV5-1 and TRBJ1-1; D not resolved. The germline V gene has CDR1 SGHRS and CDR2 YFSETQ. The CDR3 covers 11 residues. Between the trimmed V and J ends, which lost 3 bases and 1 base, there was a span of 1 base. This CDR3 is CASSSNTEAFF. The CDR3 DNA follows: TGCGCCAGCAGCTCGAACACTGAAGCTTTCTTT.

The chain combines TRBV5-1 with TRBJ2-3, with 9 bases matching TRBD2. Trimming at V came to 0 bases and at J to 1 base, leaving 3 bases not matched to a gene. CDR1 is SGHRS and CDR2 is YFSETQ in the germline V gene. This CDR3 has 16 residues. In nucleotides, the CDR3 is TGCGCCAGCAGCTTGGGGGCTAGCGGGGGCACAGATACGCAGTATTTT. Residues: CASSLGASGGTDTQYF.

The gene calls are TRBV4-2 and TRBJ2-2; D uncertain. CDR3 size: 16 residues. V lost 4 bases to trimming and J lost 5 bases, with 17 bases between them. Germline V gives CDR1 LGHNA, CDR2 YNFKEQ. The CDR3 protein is CASSPKPESWTGELFF. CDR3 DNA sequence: TGTGCCAGCAGCCCAAAGCCCGAAAGTTGGACCGGGGAGCTGTTTTTT.

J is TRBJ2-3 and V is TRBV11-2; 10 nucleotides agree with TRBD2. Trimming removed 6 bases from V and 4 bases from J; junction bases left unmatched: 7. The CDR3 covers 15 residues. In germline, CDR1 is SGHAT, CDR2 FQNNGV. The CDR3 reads CASSRSGRDSDTQYF. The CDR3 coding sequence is TGTGCCAGCAGTAGGAGCGGGAGGGATTCAGATACGCAGTATTTT.

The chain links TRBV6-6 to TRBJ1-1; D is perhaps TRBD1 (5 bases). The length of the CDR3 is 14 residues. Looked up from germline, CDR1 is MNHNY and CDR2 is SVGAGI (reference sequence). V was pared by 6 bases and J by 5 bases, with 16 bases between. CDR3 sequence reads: CASSLTPRETEAFF. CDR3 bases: TGTGCCAGCAGCCTGACCCCCAGGGAGACTGAAGCTTTCTTT.

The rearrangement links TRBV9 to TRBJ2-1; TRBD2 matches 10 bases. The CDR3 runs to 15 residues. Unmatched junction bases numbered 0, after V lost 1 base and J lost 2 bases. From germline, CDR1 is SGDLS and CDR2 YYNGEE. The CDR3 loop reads CASSVTSGAYNEQFF. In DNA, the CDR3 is TGTGCCAGCAGCGTAACTAGCGGGGCCTACAATGAGCAGTTCTTC.

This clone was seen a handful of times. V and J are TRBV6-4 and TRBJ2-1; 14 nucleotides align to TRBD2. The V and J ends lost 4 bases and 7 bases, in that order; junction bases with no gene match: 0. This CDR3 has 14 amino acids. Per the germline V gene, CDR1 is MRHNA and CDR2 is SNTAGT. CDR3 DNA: TGTGCCAGCAGTGGGACTAGCGGGGGGAATGAGCAGTTCTTC. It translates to CASSGTSGGNEQFF.

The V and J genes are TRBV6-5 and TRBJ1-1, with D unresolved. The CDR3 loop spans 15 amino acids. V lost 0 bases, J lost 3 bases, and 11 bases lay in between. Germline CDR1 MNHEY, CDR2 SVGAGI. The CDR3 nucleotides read TGTGCCAGCAGTTACTCGTCCCTCTGGGACACTGAAGCTTTCTTT. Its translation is CASSYSSLWDTEAFF.

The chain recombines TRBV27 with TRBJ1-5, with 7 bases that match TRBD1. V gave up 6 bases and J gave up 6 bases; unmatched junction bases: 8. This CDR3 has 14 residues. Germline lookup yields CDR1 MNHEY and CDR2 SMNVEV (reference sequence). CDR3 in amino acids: CASSFQGESQPQHF. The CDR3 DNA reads TGTGCCAGCAGCTTTCAGGGGGAGTCTCAGCCCCAGCATTTT.

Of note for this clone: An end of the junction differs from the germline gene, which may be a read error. In DNA form, the CDR3 reads TGTGCCAGTAGTCCCCGGGACAGGGGGCCGGCTAACTATGACTACACCTTC. Its protein is CASSPRDRGPANYDYTF. This chain uses TRBV19 with TRBJ1-2; TRBD1 matches 12 bases. This CDR3 has 17 amino acids. Germline CDR1 LNHDA, CDR2 SQIVND (reference sequence). Variable domain in full (rest from reference TRBV19 and TRBJ1-2): DGGITQSPKYLFRKEGQNVTLSCEQNLNHDAMYWYRQDPGQGLRLIYYSQIVNDFQKGDIAEGYSVSREKKESFPLTVTSAQKNPTAFYLCASSPRDRGPANYDYTFGSGTRLTVV.

CDR3 sequence reads: CASSAGTENTEAFF. CDR3 DNA sequence: TGTGCCAGCAGCGCCGGGACAGAGAACACTGAAGCTTTCTTT. The chain has TRBV14 and TRBJ1-1; 7 bases are a match to TRBD1. The CDR3 extends over 14 amino acids. With 5 bases clipped from V and 1 base from J, the junction kept 4 bases outside the gene matches. The germline V gene encodes CDR1 SGHDN and CDR2 FVKESK.

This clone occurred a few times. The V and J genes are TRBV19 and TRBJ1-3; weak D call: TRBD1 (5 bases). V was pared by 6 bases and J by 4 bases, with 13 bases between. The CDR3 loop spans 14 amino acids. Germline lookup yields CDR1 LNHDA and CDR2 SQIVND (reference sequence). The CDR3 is CASSSGGGGNTIYF. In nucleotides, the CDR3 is TGTGCCAGTAGCAGCGGGGGTGGCGGAAACACCATATATTTT.

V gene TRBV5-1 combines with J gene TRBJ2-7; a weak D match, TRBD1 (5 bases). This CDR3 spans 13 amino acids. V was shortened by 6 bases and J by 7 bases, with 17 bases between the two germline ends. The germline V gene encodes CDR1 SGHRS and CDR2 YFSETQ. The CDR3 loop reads CASKAGKRREQYF. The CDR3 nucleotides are TGCGCCAGCAAGGCAGGGAAGCGTCGAGAGCAGTACTTC.

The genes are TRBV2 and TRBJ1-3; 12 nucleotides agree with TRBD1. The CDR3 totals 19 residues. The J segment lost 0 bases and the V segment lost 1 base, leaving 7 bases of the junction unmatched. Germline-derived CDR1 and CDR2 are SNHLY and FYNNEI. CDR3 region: CASSEVGTGGLHSGNTIYF. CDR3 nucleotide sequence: TGTGCCAGCAGTGAAGTGGGGACAGGGGGCCTACACTCTGGAAACACCATATATTTT.

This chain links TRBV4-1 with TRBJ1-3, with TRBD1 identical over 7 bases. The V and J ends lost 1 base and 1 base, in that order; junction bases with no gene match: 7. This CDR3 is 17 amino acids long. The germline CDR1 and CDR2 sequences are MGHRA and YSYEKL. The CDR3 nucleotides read TGCGCCAGCAGCCAAGGTGGGGGCAGGGGGTCTGGAAACACCATATATTTT. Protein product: CASSQGGGRGSGNTIYF.

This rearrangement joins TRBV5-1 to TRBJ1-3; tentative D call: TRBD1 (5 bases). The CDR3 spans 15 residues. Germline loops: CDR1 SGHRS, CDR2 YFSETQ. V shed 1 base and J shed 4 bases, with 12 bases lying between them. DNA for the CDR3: TGCGCCAGCAGCTTGCAGGGTCAGATCGGAAACACCATATATTTT. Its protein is CASSLQGQIGNTIYF.

This CDR3 reads CASSLLGDTQYF. The CDR3 DNA reads as TGTGCCAGCAGTCTGCTAGGGGATACGCAGTATTTT. The gene calls are TRBV28 and TRBJ2-3; no firm D call. Deletions cut 5 bases from V and 6 bases from J, with 9 bases between. Germline V gene sequence: CDR1 MDHEN, CDR2 SYDVKM. This CDR3 region has 12 residues.

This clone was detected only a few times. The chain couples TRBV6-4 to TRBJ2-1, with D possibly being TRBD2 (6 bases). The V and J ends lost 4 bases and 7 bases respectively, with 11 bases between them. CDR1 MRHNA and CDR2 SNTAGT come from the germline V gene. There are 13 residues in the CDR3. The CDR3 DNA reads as TGTGCCAGCAGTGGTTCTAGCGAGAATGAGCAGTTCTTC. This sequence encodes CASSGSSENEQFF.

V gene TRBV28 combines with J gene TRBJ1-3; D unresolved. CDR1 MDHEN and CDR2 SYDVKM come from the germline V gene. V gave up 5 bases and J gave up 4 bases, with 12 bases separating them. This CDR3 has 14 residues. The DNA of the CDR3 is TGTGCCAGCAGTAGTGAGGGAAGAGGAAACACCATATATTTT. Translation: CASSSEGRGNTIYF.

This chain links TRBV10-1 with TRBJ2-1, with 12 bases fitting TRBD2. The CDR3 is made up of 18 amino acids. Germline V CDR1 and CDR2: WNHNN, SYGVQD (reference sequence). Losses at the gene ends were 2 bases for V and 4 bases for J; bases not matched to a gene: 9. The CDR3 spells CASSEGLAGGPGYNEQFF. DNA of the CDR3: TGCGCCAGCAGTGAGGGGCTAGCGGGAGGGCCGGGGTACAATGAGCAGTTCTTC.

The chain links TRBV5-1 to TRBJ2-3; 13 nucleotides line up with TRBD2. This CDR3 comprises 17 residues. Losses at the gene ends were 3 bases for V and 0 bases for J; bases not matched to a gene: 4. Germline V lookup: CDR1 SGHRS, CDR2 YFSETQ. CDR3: CASSYGTSGTSTDTQYF. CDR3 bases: TGCGCCAGCAGCTACGGGACTAGCGGGACTAGCACAGATACGCAGTATTTT. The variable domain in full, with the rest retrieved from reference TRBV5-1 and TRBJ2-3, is KAGVTQTPRYLIKTRGQQVTLSCSPISGHRSVSWYQQTPGQGLQFLFEYFSETQRNKGNFPGRFSGRQFSNSRSEMNVSTLELGDSALYLCASSYGTSGTSTDTQYFGPGTRLTVL.

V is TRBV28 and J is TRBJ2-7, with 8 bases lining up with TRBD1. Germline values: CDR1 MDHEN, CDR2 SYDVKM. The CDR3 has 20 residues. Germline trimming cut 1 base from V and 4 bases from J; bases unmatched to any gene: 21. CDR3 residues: CASSLSPRTGKILAVYEQYF. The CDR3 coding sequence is TGTGCCAGCAGTTTATCCCCTCGGACAGGGAAAATTCTGGCGGTGTACGAGCAGTACTTC.

CDR3 in DNA: TGTGCCAGCAGCGCCTCAGGCGGGCCGGGAGAGACCCAGTACTTC. It codes for CASSASGGPGETQYF. The chain joins TRBV9 to TRBJ2-5; a possible D gene is TRBD2 (5 bases). Trimming took off 3 bases at V and 4 bases at J, with 16 bases between the two ends. The germline V gene encodes CDR1 SGDLS and CDR2 YYNGEE. This CDR3 is built from 15 residues.

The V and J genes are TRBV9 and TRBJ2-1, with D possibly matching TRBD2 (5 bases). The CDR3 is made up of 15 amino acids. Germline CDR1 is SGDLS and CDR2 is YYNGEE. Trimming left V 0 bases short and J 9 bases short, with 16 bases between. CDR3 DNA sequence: TGTGCCAGCAGCGTAGAAGAGGGTGAATATAGTGAGCAGTTCTTC. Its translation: CASSVEEGEYSEQFF.

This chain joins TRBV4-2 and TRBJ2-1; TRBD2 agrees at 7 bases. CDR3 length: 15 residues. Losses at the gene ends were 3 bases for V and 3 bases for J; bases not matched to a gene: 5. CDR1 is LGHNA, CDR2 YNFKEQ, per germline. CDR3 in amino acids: CASSQTSQNYNEQFF. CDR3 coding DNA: TGTGCCAGCAGCCAGACTAGCCAAAACTACAATGAGCAGTTCTTC.

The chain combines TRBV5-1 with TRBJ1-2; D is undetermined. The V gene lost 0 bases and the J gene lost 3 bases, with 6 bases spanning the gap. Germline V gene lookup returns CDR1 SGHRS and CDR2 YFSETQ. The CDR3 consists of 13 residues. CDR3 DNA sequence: TGCGCCAGCAGCTTGGAGGGCCACTATGGCTACACCTTC. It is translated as CASSLEGHYGYTF.

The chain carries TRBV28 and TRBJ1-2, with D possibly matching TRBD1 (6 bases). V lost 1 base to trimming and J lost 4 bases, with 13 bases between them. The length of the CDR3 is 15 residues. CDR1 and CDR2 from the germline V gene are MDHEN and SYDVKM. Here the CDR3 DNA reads TGTGCCAGCAGTTTATCAGGAGACAGGTCCTATGGCTACACCTTC. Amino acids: CASSLSGDRSYGYTF.

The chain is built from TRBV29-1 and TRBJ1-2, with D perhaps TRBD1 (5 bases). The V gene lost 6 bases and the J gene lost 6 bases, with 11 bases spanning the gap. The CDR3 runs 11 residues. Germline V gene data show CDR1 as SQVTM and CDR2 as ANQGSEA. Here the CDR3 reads CSVPRGDGYTF. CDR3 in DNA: TGCAGCGTACCTAGGGGAGATGGCTACACCTTC.

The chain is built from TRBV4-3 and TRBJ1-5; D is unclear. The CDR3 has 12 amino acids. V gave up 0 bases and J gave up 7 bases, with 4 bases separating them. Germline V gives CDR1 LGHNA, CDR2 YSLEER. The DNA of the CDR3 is TGCGCCAGCAGCCAAGAGGGACAGCCCCAGCATTTT. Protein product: CASSQEGQPQHF.